This TCR beta chain was observed in a study of read filtering for tumor transcriptome and immune sequencing. On the study more broadly: Per sample, TCR-region reads ranged about 3.5 to 11 million by IR-seq, 85 to 1273 by RNA-seq. Findings of the study overall: Dropping single-read clonotypes raised IR-seq and RNA-seq shared-clonotype correlation.

With 6 bases removed from V and 6 bases from J, the gap between germline ends came to 15 bases. Germline loops: CDR1 SGHDT, CDR2 YYEEEE. The CDR3 has 14 residues. This clonotype was recorded at least ten times. The target antigen is unknown. Molecular barcoded adaptors covering alpha/delta and beta/gamma chains were used on approximately 440 ng RNA. TCRdb analysed the reads with MiXCR anew, one entry per CDR3 protein. The sample includes tens of thousands of distinct CDR3 sequences, less than 20% of them seen just once. This sequence originates from a donor at least 40 years old with multiple myeloma. The genes are TRBV5-6 and TRBJ2-2; no reliable D call. The sample consisted of a population of CD138-negative cells sorted from bone marrow. Here the CDR3 DNA reads TGTGCCAGCAACAATGATAGGGCTTCCGGGGAGCTGTTTTTT. It yields the protein CASNNDRASGELFF. Full variable domain (remainder filled in from reference TRBV5-6 and TRBJ2-2): DAGVTQSPTHLIKTRGQQVTLRCSPKSGHDTVSWYQQALGQGPQFIFQYYEEEERQRGNFPDRFSGHQFPNYSSELNVNALLLGDSALYLCASNNDRASGELFFGEGSRLTVL.